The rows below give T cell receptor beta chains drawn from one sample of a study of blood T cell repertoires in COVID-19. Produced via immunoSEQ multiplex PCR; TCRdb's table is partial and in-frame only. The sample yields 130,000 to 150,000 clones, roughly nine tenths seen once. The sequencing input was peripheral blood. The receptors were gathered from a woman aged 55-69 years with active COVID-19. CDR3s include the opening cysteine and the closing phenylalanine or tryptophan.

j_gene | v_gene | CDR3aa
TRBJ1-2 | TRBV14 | CASSQEGSRHTF
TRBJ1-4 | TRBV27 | CASGPRGNEKLFF
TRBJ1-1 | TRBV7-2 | CASSTTGNSEAFF
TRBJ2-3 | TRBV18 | CASSALGQGTDTQYF
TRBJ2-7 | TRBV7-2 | CASSLGGTSYEQYF
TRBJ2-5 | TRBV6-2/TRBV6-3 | CASSISGTQYF
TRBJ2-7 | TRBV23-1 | CASSQSSAGSYEQYF
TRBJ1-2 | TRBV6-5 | CASSPIQGALDYTF
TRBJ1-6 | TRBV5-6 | CASRPGHADSPLHF
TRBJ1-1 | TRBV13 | CASGQGYNTEAFF
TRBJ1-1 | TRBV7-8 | CASSLSGGLNTEAFF
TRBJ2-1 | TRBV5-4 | CASSDPTSGRFSEQFF
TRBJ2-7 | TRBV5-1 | CASSLATTGGHEQYF
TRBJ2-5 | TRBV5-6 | CASSFSWDSQETQYF
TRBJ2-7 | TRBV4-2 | CASSQGNSGSYEQYF
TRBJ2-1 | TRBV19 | CASRTGVPNEQFF
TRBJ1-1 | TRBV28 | CASQPGAGTEAFF
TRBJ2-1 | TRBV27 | CASSLKPGTSGIDEQFF
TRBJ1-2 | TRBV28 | CASSLRLAGASNYGYTF
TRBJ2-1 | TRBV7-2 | CASSFGTSGRSEQFF
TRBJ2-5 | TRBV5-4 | CASSRPAAGGETQYF
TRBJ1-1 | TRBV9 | CASSVAPITGATEAFF
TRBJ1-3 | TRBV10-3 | CAISPGQGSYLSGNTIYF
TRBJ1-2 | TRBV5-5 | CASSLAEHTGGGYTF
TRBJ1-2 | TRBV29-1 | CSVMGQTLGYGYTF
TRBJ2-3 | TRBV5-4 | CASSLGREGGDTQYF
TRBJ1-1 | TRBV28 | CASSQIWVRGRDTEAFF
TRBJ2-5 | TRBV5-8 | CASSLGVAGGKKETQYF
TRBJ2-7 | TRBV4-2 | CASSQDGWGADNEQYF
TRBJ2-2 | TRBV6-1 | CASSGLRDRAFTGELFF
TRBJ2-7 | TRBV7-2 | CASSPGWRLTVDEQYF
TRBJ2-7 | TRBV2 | CASTAVGTDEEQYF
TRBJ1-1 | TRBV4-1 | CASSQIRENTEAFF
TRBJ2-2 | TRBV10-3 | CAISERLAGRLPNTGELFF
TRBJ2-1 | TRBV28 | CASSLGLNEQFF
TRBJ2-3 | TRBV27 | CASSPDRGGDTQYF
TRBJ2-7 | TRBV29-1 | CSVGTSGTGYEQYF
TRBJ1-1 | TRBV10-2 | CASSATANTEAFF
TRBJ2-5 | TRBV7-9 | CASSLYNTETQYF
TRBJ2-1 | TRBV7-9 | CASSQRDEQFF
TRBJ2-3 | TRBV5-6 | CASSLFPGLASTDTQYF
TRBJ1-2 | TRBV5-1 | CASSLVPGRGGYTF
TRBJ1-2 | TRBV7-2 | CASSHNYKAYGYTF
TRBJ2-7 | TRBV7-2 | CASSPQGTGGYEQYF
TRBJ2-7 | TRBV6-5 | CASSYSTGALAYEQYF
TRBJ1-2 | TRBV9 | CASSPSPGGRLYGYTF
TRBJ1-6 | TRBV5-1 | CASSETGNNNSPLHF
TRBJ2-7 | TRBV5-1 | CASSLEGLAEGEYF
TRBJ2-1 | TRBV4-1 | CASSLRYGGKDSYNEQFF
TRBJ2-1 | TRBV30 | CAWGASIRGTSGAYNEQFF
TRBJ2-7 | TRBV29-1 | CSVELEAASYEQYF
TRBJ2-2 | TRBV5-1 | CASSWASGIDTGELFF
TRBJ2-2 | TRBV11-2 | CASSLAPEGGELFF